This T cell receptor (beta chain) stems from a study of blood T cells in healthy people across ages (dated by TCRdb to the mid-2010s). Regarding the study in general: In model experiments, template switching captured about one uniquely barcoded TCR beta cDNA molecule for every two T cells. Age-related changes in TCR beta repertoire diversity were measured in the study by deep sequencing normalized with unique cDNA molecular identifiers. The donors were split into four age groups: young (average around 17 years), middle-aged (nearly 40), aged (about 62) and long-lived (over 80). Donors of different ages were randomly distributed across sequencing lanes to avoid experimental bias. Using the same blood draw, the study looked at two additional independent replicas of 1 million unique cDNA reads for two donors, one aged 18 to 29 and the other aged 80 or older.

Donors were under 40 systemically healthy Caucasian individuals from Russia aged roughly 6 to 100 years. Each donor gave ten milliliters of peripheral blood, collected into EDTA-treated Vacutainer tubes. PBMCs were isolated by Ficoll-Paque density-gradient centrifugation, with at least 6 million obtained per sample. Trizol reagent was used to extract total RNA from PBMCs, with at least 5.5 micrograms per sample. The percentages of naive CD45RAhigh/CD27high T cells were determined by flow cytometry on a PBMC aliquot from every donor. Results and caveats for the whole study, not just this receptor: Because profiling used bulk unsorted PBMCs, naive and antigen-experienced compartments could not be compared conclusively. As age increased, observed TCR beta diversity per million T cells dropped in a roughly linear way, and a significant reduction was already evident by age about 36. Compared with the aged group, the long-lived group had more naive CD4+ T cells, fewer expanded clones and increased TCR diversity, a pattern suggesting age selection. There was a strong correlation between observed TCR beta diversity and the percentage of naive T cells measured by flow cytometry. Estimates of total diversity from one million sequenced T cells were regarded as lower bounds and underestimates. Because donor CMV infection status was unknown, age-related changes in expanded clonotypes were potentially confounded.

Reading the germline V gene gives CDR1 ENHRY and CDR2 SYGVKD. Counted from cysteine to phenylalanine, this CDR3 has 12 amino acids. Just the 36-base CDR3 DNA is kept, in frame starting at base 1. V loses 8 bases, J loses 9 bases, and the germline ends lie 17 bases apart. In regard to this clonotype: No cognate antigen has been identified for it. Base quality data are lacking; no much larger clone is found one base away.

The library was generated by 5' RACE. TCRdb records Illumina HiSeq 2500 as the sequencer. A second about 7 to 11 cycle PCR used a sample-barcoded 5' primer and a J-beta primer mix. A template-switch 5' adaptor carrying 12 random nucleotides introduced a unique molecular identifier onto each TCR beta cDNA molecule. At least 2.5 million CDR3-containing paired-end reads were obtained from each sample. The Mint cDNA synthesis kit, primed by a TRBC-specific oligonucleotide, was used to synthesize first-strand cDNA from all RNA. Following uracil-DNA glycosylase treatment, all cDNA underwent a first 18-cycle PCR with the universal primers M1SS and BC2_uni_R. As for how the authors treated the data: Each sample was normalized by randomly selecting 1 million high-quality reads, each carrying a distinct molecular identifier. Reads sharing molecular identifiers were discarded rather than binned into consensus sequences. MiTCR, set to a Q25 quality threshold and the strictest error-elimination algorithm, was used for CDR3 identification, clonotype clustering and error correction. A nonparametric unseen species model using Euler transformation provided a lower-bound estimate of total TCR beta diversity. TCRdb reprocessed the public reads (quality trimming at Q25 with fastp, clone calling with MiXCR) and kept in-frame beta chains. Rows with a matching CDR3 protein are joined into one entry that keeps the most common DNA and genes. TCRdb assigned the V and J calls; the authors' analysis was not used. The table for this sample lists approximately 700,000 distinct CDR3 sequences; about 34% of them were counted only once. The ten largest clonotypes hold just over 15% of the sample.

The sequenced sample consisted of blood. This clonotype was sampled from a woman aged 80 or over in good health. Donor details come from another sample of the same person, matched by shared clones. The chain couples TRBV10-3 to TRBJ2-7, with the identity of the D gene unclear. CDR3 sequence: CAIGRDPDAQYF. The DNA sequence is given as TGTGCCATCGGCCGAGACCCTGACGCGCAGTACTTC.